A single sample is the source of the 14 T cell receptor beta chains below, sequenced in a study of cytomegalovirus exposure and HLA in healthy donors. PCR used 60 Vbeta primers and 13 Jbeta primers. Method: immunoSEQ multiplex PCR; TCRdb's copy keeps in-frame clones and lacks some. This sample has about 160,000 clones; 70% occur once, and the top ten carry 4% to 5%. The sample taken for sequencing was PBMCs. Receptor source: a man aged 18 to 29 in good health and CMV-seropositive.

The chain recombines TRBV28 with TRBJ1-2; D is possibly TRBD1 (5 bases). The length of the CDR3 is 15 residues. The V end lost 5 bases, the J end lost 5 bases, and 18 bases lay between the germline ends. Per germline, CDR1 MDHEN and CDR2 SYDVKM. The CDR3 reads CASSPSRDRPYGYTF. As DNA, the CDR3 is TGTGCCAGCAGTCCCTCTAGAGACAGACCTTATGGCTACACCTTC.

The V call is TRBV7-2, the J call TRBJ1-1; 8 nucleotides match TRBD1. V was pared by 3 bases and J by 1 base, with 7 bases of the junction left unmatched. From germline, CDR1 is SGHTA and CDR2 FQGNSA. The CDR3 is 16 amino acids. CDR3 sequence (DNA): TGTGCCAGCAGCTTTACGCCAGGGGGCCCGAACACTGAAGCTTTCTTT. This translates into CASSFTPGGPNTEAFF.

This clone was picked up a small number of times. The chain uses TRBV6-1 and TRBJ2-5; TRBD2 agrees at 10 bases. Germline V gene data show CDR1 as MNHNS and CDR2 as SASEGT. The CDR3 has 15 residues. V shed 0 bases and J 4 bases; nucleotides not matched to a gene: 2. The CDR3 region is CASSEASGGPETQYF. The CDR3 DNA reads TGTGCCAGCAGTGAAGCTAGCGGGGGGCCAGAGACCCAGTACTTC.

The chain has TRBV6-1 and TRBJ1-5; no reliable D call. The CDR3 contains 16 residues. Germline V gene lookup returns CDR1 MNHNS and CDR2 SASEGT. The V end was cut by 1 base, the J end by 0 bases, with 10 bases between. CDR3 sequence (DNA): TGTGCCAGCAGTGAAGTGTCAGGAGGTAGCAATCAGCCCCAGCATTTT. Its translation: CASSEVSGGSNQPQHF.

The chain carries TRBV28 and TRBJ2-5; D is uncertain. Trimming removed 7 bases at V and 3 bases at J, with 3 bases between. The CDR3 length is 10 residues. The germline gives CDR1 MDHEN, CDR2 SYDVKM. CDR3 bases: TGTGCCAGCACGGAAGAGACCCAGTACTTC. Translation: CASTEETQYF.

The chain is built from TRBV6-1 and TRBJ2-7; a weak D match, TRBD2 (5 bases). Looked up from germline, CDR1 is MNHNS and CDR2 is SASEGT. The CDR3 contains 12 residues. The CDR3 coding sequence is TGTGCCAGCAGTGAAGCTGAAACCGGGGTAGCAGTC. Its protein is CASSEAETGVAV.

The J gene is TRBJ2-1, the V gene TRBV5-1; 11 bases match TRBD1. V was pared by 7 bases and J by 7 bases, with 7 bases of the junction left unmatched. Germline V lookup: CDR1 SGHRS, CDR2 YFSETQ. This CDR3 is built from 14 residues. The CDR3 loop is CASGDGTGGNEQFF. The DNA of the CDR3 is TGCGCCAGCGGCGACGGGACAGGGGGGAATGAGCAGTTCTTC.

The CDR3 here is CASVGQWITEAFF. For the CDR3, the DNA is TGTGCCAGCGTGGGACAGTGGATCACTGAAGCTTTCTTT. This sequence joins TRBV4-2 and TRBJ1-1; 7 bases are shared with TRBD1. V gave up 8 bases and J gave up 4 bases; unmatched junction bases: 7. The CDR3 has 13 amino acids. Per germline, CDR1 LGHNA and CDR2 YNFKEQ.

The chain links TRBV2 to TRBJ2-5; possible D gene TRBD1, 6 bases. V lost 0 bases and J lost 5, with 10 bases in between. Germline V gene data show CDR1 as SNHLY and CDR2 as FYNNEI. The CDR3 is 14 amino acids. CDR3 nucleotides: TGTGCCAGCAGTGAAGCGCAGAGGGGGGAGACCCAGTACTTC. Protein sequence: CASSEAQRGETQYF.

The V and J genes are TRBV7-9 and TRBJ2-5; possibly TRBD2 for D (5 bases). This CDR3 contains 16 residues. From germline, CDR1 is SEHNR and CDR2 FQNEAQ (reference sequence). Trimming stripped 6 bases from V and 3 bases from J, with 20 bases between. The CDR3 coding sequence is TGTGCCAGCAGTATAGGAAAGGGAGAATTGGAAGAGACCCAGTACTTC. The encoded protein is CASSIGKGELEETQYF.

The chain joins TRBV4-2 to TRBJ2-5; D gene unclear. CDR3 length: 13 residues. Germline V gene lookup returns CDR1 LGHNA and CDR2 YNFKEQ. Trimming cost V 5 bases and J 2 bases, with 9 bases left between them. CDR3 amino acids: CASSTVVQETQYF. CDR3 DNA sequence: TGTGCCAGCAGCACCGTAGTTCAAGAGACCCAGTACTTC.

This clone is a singleton in its sample. The gene calls are TRBV6-5 and TRBJ1-2; 8 positions agree with TRBD1. Trimming cost V 6 bases and J 2 bases; bases outside gene matches: 5. The germline V gene has CDR1 MNHEY and CDR2 SVGAGI. The CDR3 contains 14 residues. Here the CDR3 DNA reads TGTGCCAGCAGCGGACAGGGTATCAACTATGGCTACACCTTC. Its protein product is CASSGQGINYGYTF.

This clone was recorded a few times. In nucleotides, the CDR3 is TGCGCCAGCAGCCTGGGACAGGGCACCGGGGAGCTGTTTTTT. This sequence encodes CASSLGQGTGELFF. The chain uses TRBV5-1 and TRBJ2-2, with TRBD1 matching 9 bases. Germline V gene lookup returns CDR1 SGHRS and CDR2 YFSETQ. V lost 4 bases to trimming and J lost 4 bases; unmatched junction nucleotides: 2. This CDR3 comprises 14 residues. Using reference TRBV5-1 and TRBJ2-2 for the parts outside the CDR3, the full variable domain is KAGVTQTPRYLIKTRGQQVTLSCSPISGHRSVSWYQQTPGQGLQFLFEYFSETQRNKGNFPGRFSGRQFSNSRSEMNVSTLELGDSALYLCASSLGQGTGELFFGEGSRLTVL.

The V gene is TRBV7-9, the J gene TRBJ1-1; D may be TRBD1 (5 bases). The germline gives CDR1 SEHNR, CDR2 FQNEAQ (reference sequence). This CDR3 comprises 13 residues. The germline V and J ends were trimmed by 7 bases and 4 bases, with 13 bases remaining between them. CDR3 protein: CASNSGGSTEAFF. DNA for the CDR3: TGTGCCAGCAACTCGGGGGGGAGCACTGAAGCTTTCTTT. The entire variable domain, with the rest obtained from reference TRBV7-9 and TRBJ1-1, is as follows: DTGVSQNPRHKITKRGQNVTFRCDPISEHNRLYWYRQTLGQGPEFLTYFQNEAQLEKSRLLSDRFSAERPKGSFSTLEIQRTEQGDSAMYLCASNSGGSTEAFFGQGTRLTVV.